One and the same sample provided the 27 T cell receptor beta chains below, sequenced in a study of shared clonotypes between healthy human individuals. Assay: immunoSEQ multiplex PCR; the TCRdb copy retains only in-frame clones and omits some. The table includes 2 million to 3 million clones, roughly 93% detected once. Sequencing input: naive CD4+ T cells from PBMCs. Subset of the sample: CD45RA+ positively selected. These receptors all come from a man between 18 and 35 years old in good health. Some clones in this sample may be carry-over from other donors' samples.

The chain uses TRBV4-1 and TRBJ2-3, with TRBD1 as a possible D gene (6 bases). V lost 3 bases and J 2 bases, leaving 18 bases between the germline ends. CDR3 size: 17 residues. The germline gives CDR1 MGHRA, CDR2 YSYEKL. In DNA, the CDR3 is TGCGCCAGCAGCCAGCGTGGACAGAGACCCTCCACAGATACGCAGTATTTT. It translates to CASSQRGQRPSTDTQYF.

The CDR3 here is CASSQGGPAGYGYTF. The CDR3 DNA is TGCGCCAGCAGCCAGGGCGGACCCGCGGGCTATGGCTACACCTTC. The gene calls are TRBV4-1 and TRBJ1-2; D not certain. Germline values: CDR1 MGHRA, CDR2 YSYEKL. Between the trimmed V and J ends, which lost 3 bases and 4 bases, there was a span of 15 bases. This CDR3 region has 15 residues.

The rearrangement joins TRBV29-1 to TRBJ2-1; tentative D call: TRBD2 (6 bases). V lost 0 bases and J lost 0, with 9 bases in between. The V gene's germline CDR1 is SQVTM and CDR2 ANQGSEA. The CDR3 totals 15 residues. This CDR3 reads CSVEDGSSSYNEQFF. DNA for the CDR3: TGCAGCGTTGAAGACGGGAGCAGCTCCTACAATGAGCAGTTCTTC.

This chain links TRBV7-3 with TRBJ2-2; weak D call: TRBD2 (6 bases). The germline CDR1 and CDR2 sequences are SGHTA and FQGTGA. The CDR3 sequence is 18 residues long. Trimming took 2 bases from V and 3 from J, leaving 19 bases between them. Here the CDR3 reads CASSLWPRVADYTGELFF. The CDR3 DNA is TGTGCCAGCAGCTTATGGCCCCGGGTAGCGGACTACACCGGGGAGCTGTTTTTT.

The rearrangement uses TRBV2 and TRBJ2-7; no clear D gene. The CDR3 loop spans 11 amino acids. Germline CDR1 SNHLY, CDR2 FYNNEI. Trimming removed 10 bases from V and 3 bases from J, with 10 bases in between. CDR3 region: CAISNYYEQYF. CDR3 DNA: TGTGCCATCAGCAACTACTACGAGCAGTACTTC.

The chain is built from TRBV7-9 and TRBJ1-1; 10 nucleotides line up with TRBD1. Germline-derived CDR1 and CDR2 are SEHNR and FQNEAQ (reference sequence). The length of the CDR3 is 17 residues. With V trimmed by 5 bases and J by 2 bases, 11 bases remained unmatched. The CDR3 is CASSPTPGTGDNTEAFF. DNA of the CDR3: TGTGCCAGCAGCCCTACCCCCGGGACAGGGGATAACACTGAAGCTTTCTTT.

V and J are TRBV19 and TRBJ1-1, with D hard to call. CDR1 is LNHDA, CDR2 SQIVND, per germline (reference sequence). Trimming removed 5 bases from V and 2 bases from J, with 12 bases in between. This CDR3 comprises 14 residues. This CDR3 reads CASSFRSANTEAFF. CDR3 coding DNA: TGTGCCAGTAGTTTTAGAAGCGCCAACACTGAAGCTTTCTTT.

CDR3 sequence (DNA): TGTGCCAGCCGCCGAGACGGATTCATCTACGAGCAGTACTTC. Translated, it gives CASRRDGFIYEQYF. The rearrangement uses TRBV6-1 and TRBJ2-7; D ambiguous. The CDR3 length is 14 residues. The ends were cut back, 8 bases at V and 3 bases at J, with 17 bases in the middle. Germline assignment: CDR1 MNHNS and CDR2 SASEGT.

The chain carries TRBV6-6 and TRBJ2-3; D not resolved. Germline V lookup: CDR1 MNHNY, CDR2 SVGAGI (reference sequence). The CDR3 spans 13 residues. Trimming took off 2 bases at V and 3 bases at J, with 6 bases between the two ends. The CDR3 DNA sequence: TGTGCCAGCAGTTACCCTGGGACAGATACGCAGTATTTT. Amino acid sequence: CASSYPGTDTQYF.

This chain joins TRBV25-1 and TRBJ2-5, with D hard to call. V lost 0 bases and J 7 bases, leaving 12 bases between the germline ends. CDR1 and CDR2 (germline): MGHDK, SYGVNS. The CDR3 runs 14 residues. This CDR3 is CASSEYYRDGTQYF. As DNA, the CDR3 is TGTGCCAGCAGTGAATACTACCGCGATGGGACCCAGTACTTC.

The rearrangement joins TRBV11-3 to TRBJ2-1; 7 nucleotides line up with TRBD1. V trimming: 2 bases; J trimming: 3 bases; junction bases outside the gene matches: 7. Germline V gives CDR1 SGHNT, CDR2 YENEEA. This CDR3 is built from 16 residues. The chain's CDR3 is CASSLSVQGDYNEQFF. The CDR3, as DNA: TGTGCCAGCAGCTTATCGGTCCAGGGGGACTACAATGAGCAGTTCTTC.

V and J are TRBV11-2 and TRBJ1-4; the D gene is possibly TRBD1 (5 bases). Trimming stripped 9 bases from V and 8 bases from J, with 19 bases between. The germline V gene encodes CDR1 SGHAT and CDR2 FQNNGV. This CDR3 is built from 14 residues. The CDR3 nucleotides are TGTGCCAGTAGTTTGATTGGGGGGACGGAAAAACTGTTTTTT. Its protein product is CASSLIGGTEKLFF. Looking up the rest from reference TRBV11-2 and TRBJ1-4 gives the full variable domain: EAGVAQSPRYKIIEKRQSVAFWCNPISGHATLYWYQQILGQGPKLLIQFQNNGVVDDSQLPKDRFSAERLKGVDSTLKIQPAKLEDSAVYLCASSLIGGTEKLFFGSGTQLSVL.

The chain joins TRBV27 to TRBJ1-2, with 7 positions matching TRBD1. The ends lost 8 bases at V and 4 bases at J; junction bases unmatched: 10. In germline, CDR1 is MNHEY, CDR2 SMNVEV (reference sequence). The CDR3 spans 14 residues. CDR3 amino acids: CASRISGQPYGYTF. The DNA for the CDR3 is TGTGCCAGCCGTATATCGGGACAGCCCTATGGCTACACCTTC.

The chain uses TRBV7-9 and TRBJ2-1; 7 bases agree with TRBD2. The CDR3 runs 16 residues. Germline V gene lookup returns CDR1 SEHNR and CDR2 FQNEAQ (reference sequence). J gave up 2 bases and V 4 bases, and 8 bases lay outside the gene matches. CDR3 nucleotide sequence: TGTGCCAGCAGCTCATTGACTGGGACTACCTACAATGAGCAGTTCTTC. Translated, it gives CASSSLTGTTYNEQFF. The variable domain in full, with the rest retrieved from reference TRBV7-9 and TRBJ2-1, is DTGVSQNPRHKITKRGQNVTFRCDPISEHNRLYWYRQTLGQGPEFLTYFQNEAQLEKSRLLSDRFSAERPKGSFSTLEIQRTEQGDSAMYLCASSSLTGTTYNEQFFGPGTRLTVL.

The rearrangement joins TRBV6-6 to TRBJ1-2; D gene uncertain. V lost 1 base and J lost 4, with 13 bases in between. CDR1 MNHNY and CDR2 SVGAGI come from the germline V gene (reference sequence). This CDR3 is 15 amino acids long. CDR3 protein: CASSYFRQLPYGYTF. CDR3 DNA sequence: TGTGCCAGCAGTTACTTTAGGCAGCTCCCCTATGGCTACACCTTC.

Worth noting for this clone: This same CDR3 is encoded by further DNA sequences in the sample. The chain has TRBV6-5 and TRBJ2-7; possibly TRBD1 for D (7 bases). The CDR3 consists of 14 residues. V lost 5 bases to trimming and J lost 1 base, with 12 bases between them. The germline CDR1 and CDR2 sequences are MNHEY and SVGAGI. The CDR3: CASSPSGGSYEQYF. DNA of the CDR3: TGTGCCAGCAGTCCATCAGGGGGGTCCTACGAGCAGTACTTC.

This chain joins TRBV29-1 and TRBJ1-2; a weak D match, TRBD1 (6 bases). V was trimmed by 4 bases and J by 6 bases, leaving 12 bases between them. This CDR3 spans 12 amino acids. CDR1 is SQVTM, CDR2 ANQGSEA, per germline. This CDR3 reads CSVVASGDGYTF. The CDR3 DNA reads TGCAGCGTTGTGGCGTCAGGGGATGGCTACACCTTC.

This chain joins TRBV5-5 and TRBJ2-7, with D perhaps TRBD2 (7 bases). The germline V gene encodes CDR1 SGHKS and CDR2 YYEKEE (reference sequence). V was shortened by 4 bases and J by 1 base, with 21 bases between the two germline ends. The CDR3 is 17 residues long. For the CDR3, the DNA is TGTGCCAGCAGCCGCCGGGTGTTGGCGGGGGCTTCCTACGAGCAGTACTTC. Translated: CASSRRVLAGASYEQYF.

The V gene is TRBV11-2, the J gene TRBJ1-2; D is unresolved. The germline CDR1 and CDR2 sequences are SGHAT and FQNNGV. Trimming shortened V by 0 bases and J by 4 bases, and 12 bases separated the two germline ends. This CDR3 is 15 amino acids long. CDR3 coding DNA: TGTGCCAGCAGCTTAGAACGGAAACCCAGCTATGGCTACACCTTC. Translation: CASSLERKPSYGYTF.

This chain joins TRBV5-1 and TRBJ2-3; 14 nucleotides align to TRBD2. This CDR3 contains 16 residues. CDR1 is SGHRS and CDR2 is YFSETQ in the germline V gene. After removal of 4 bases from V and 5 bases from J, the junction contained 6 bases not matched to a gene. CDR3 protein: CASSRGLAGVGDTQYF. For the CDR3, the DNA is TGCGCCAGCAGCCGGGGACTAGCGGGAGTGGGAGATACGCAGTATTTT.

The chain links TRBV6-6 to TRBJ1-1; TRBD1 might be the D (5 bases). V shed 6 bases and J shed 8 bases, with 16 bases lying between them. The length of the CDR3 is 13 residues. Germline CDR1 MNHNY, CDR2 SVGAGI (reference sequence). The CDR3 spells CASSPWGGTEAFF. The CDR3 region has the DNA TGTGCCAGCAGCCCCTGGGGAGGGACGGAAGCTTTCTTT.

The CDR3 loop reads CASSFGVAADTQYF. CDR3 DNA sequence: TGTGCCAGCAGCTTTGGAGTGGCAGCAGATACGCAGTATTTT. The chain recombines TRBV5-6 with TRBJ2-3; D is uncertain. Germline V CDR1 and CDR2: SGHDT, YYEEEE. V lost 2 bases and J lost 4, with 11 bases in between. The CDR3 length is 14 residues.

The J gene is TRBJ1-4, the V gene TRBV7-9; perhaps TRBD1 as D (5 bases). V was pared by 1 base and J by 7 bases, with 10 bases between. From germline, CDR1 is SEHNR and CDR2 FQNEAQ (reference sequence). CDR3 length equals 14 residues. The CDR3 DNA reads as TGTGCCAGCAGCTTAGGAGGGGCCAGTGAAAAACTGTTTTTT. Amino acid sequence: CASSLGGASEKLFF. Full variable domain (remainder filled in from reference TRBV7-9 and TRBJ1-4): DTGVSQNPRHKITKRGQNVTFRCDPISEHNRLYWYRQTLGQGPEFLTYFQNEAQLEKSRLLSDRFSAERPKGSFSTLEIQRTEQGDSAMYLCASSLGGASEKLFFGSGTQLSVL.

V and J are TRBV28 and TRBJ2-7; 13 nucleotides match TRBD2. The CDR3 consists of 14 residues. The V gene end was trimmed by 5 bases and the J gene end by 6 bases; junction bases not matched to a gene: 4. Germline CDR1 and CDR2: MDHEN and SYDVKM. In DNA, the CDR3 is TGTGCCAGCAGTCCGGGACTAGCGGGACTCGAGCAGTACTTC. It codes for CASSPGLAGLEQYF.

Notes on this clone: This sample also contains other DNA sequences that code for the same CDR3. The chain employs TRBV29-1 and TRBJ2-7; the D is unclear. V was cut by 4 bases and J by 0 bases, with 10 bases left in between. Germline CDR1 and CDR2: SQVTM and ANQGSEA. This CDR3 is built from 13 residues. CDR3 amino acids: CSVGRRLSYEQYF. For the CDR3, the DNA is TGCAGCGTTGGTCGGCGCCTCTCCTACGAGCAGTACTTC.

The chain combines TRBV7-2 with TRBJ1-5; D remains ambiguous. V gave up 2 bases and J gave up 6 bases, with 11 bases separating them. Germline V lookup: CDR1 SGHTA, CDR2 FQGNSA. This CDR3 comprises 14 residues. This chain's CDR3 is CASSLTIETQPQHF. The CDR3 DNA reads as TGTGCCAGCAGCTTAACGATAGAGACTCAGCCCCAGCATTTT.

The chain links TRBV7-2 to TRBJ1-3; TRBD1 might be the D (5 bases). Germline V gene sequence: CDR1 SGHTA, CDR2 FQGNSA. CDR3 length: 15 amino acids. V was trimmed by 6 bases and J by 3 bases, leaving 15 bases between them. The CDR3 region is CASRKGLLGGNTIYF. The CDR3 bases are TGTGCCAGCAGAAAGGGACTTCTCGGTGGAAACACCATATATTTT.